One sample yielded the 21 T cell receptor beta chains listed below, sequenced in a study of T cells after yellow fever vaccination. TCRdb recomputed calls from the 5' RACE reads with MiXCR, one row per CDR3 protein. The table shows a few hundred thousand distinct CDR3 sequences, with 6.2% occurring only once. Sequencing was performed on PBMCs, taken 5 days after the yellow fever booster vaccination. The receptors here all came from a man aged 25-40 years who received the YFV17D yellow fever vaccine.

This clonotype occurred a few times. At one end, the junction sequence differs from germline, possibly due to a read error. CDR3 bases: TGTGCCAGCATAAATCGGCCCCAGCATTTT. This encodes CASINRPQHF. This sequence joins TRBV25-1 and TRBJ1-5; D gene unclear. CDR1 is MGHDK and CDR2 is SYGVNS in the germline V gene. The CDR3 runs to 10 residues.

At least ten counts were recorded for this clonotype. The rearrangement links TRBV5-1 to TRBJ2-1; TRBD1 is a possible D gene (6 bases). Germline V gene lookup returns CDR1 SGHRS and CDR2 YFSETQ. CDR3 length: 13 amino acids. Trimming stripped 4 bases from V and 5 bases from J, with 10 bases between. Written as DNA, the CDR3 is TGCGCCAGCAGCCCCAACAGGGACAATGAGCAGTTCTTC. It translates to CASSPNRDNEQFF.

This clonotype was recorded many times. A read error may produce the germline difference seen at one junction end. This chain connects TRBV20-1 to TRBJ2-7; D is perhaps TRBD1 (8 bases). The length of the CDR3 is 17 residues. Germline V gene lookup returns CDR1 DFQATT and CDR2 SNEGSKA (reference sequence). Here the CDR3 reads CSARGQGRVRESNEQYF. In DNA form, the CDR3 reads TGCAGTGCCAGAGGACAGGGAAGGGTGCGGGAGAGTAACGAGCAGTACTTC.

This clonotype showed up many times. The chain recombines TRBV6-1 with TRBJ2-1; D tentatively reads TRBD1 or TRBD2 (7 bases each). The V gene lost 6 bases and the J gene lost 2 bases, with 14 bases spanning the gap. The CDR3 has 15 amino acids. The germline CDR1 and CDR2 sequences are MNHNS and SASEGT. The DNA of the CDR3 is TGTGCCAGCAGCGCAGGGGGGGGAACCTACAATGAGCAGTTCTTC. Residues: CASSAGGGTYNEQFF.

This clonotype turned up a few times. The chain couples TRBV20-1 to TRBJ2-5; D not certain. This CDR3 comprises 11 residues. V was cut by 0 bases and J by 9 bases, with 8 bases left in between. Germline V gene lookup returns CDR1 DFQATT and CDR2 SNEGSKA (reference sequence). The CDR3 DNA reads TGCAGTGCTAGAGAAAATCTGGCCCAGTACTTC. The encoded protein is CSARENLAQYF.

The table lists this clonotype with many counts. V gene TRBV12-3 or TRBV12-4 combines with J gene TRBJ2-2, with TRBD2 matching over 8 bases. V shed 8 bases, J shed 4 bases, and the junction held 3 bases outside the gene matches. CDR3 length: 13 amino acids. The CDR3 sequence: CASFRGGTGELFF. The CDR3 DNA is TGTGCCAGCTTCCGGGGGGGCACCGGGGAGCTGTTTTTT.

This clonotype appeared many times. The V call is TRBV7-2, the J call TRBJ2-7, with 7 bases fitting TRBD1. This CDR3 region has 15 residues. The germline gives CDR1 SGHTA, CDR2 FQGNSA. The ends lost 3 bases at V and 1 base at J; junction bases unmatched: 6. CDR3 sequence: CASSFQGVLSYEQYF. CDR3 sequence (DNA): TGTGCCAGCAGCTTTCAGGGGGTGCTATCCTACGAGCAGTACTTC.

A few counts support this clonotype. The genes are TRBV12-3 or TRBV12-4 and TRBJ2-7, with no clear D. The V end was cut by 3 bases, the J end by 0 bases, with 6 bases between. This CDR3 comprises 13 residues. CDR3 DNA: TGTGCCAGCAGTTTTCGGAGCTCCTACGAGCAGTACTTC. This gives the protein CASSFRSSYEQYF.

The chain recombines TRBV15 with TRBJ2-7, with 13 nucleotides matching TRBD2. The germline V gene encodes CDR1 LNHNV and CDR2 YYDKDF (reference sequence). The CDR3 consists of 17 residues. With V trimmed by 1 base and J by 3 bases, 6 bases remained unmatched. The CDR3 reads CATSRGIGTSGNYEQYF. The CDR3 DNA reads as TGTGCCACCAGCAGAGGAATCGGGACTAGCGGGAACTACGAGCAGTACTTC.

This clonotype was observed at least ten times. The chain links TRBV29-1 to TRBJ2-7; tentative D call: TRBD2 (6 bases). Germline V gene data show CDR1 as SQVTM and CDR2 as ANQGSEA. The CDR3 is 15 amino acids. V lost 5 bases, J lost 4 bases, and 21 bases lay in between. DNA of the CDR3: TGCAGCGTTACCAGACGGGACTCCTCGGATTACGAGCAGTACTTC. This encodes CSVTRRDSSDYEQYF.

This clonotype was observed many times. The J gene is TRBJ2-7, the V gene TRBV21-1; the table's D call TRBD1 went unverified against the DNA. TRBV21-1 is noted as a pseudogene. This CDR3 contains 16 residues. CDR3 DNA sequence: TGTGCCAGCAGCAAAGCCGGACAGGGAACAACCTACGAGCAGTACTTC. This sequence encodes CASSKAGQGTTYEQYF.

This clonotype was seen ten or more times. The chain employs TRBV5-6 and TRBJ2-3; 7 bases agree with TRBD2. Germline values: CDR1 SGHDT, CDR2 YYEEEE. Trimming at V came to 4 bases and at J to 1 base, leaving 3 bases not matched to a gene. This CDR3 comprises 14 residues. In DNA, the CDR3 is TGTGCCAGCAGCGCTAGCGGTCGCACAGATACGCAGTATTTT. This encodes CASSASGRTDTQYF.

This clonotype has a handful of counts. This chain uses TRBV29-1 with TRBJ2-7; 9 bases map to TRBD2. The CDR3 length is 13 residues. Germline-derived CDR1 and CDR2 are SQVTM and ANQGSEA. The ends lost 6 bases at V and 4 bases at J; junction bases unmatched: 7. CDR3 residues: CSVSGTSWYEQYF. The CDR3 coding sequence is TGCAGCGTGTCCGGGACTAGCTGGTACGAGCAGTACTTC.

This clonotype was seen a few times. V usage is TRBV7-2 and J usage is TRBJ2-7, with 9 nucleotides matching TRBD2. CDR1 and CDR2 (germline): SGHTA, FQGNSA. V shed 0 bases and J 6 bases; nucleotides not matched to a gene: 6. The length of the CDR3 is 15 residues. The CDR3 DNA is TGTGCCAGCAGCTTAGCGTTAGCGGGAGTTTCCGAGCAGTACTTC. Its protein product is CASSLALAGVSEQYF.

This sequence joins TRBV20-1 and TRBJ1-5, with D unclear. Between the trimmed V and J ends, which lost 5 bases and 3 bases, there was a span of 8 bases. The germline V gene has CDR1 DFQATT and CDR2 SNEGSKA (reference sequence). The CDR3 totals 12 residues. As DNA, the CDR3 is TGCAGTGCTTCTCTAAACAATCAGCCCCAGCATTTT. Residues: CSASLNNQPQHF.

In its sample, this clonotype was seen a few times. The chain is built from TRBV12-3 or TRBV12-4 and TRBJ2-4; 12 bases are shared with TRBD2. Germline trimming cut 2 bases from V and 1 base from J; bases unmatched to any gene: 3. The CDR3 is made up of 17 amino acids. The DNA for the CDR3 is TGTGCCAGCAGTTTAAGGACTAGCGGGATGGCCAAAAACATTCAGTACTTC. Translating gives CASSLRTSGMAKNIQYF.

This clonotype was picked up a small number of times. The CDR3 DNA reads TGTGCCAGCAGCTTAGGGAGAGAGACTAACTATGGCTACACCTTC. Protein: CASSLGRETNYGYTF. V usage is TRBV7-2 and J usage is TRBJ1-2; no clear D. Germline-derived CDR1 and CDR2 are SGHTA and FQGNSA. The CDR3 totals 15 residues. Trimming cost V 1 base and J 0 bases, with 9 bases left between them.

This clonotype has a handful of counts. The chain employs TRBV9 and TRBJ2-7; 12 bases match TRBD2. Trimming removed 3 bases from V and 4 bases from J; junction bases left unmatched: 5. The CDR3 is 15 amino acids. CDR1 SGDLS and CDR2 YYNGEE come from the germline V gene. DNA of the CDR3: TGTGCCAGCAGCGCTGGACTAGCGGGAATGTACGAGCAGTACTTC. Translation gives CASSAGLAGMYEQYF.

This clonotype has more than one count but fewer than ten. The gene calls are TRBV19 and TRBJ2-5; D ambiguous. The CDR3 runs 13 residues. The germline gives CDR1 LNHDA, CDR2 SQIVND (reference sequence). Trimming removed 3 bases at V and 2 bases at J, with 7 bases between. The CDR3 DNA reads as TGTGCCAGTAGTATTCACCTACAAGAGACCCAGTACTTC. It encodes CASSIHLQETQYF.

The chain combines TRBV10-3 with TRBJ2-1; 7 nucleotides agree with TRBD1. V gave up 8 bases and J gave up 7 bases; unmatched junction bases: 5. Germline lookup yields CDR1 ENHRY and CDR2 SYGVKD. The CDR3 sequence is 12 residues long. The CDR3 spells CAISGGRNEQFF. The CDR3 DNA is TGTGCCATCTCAGGGGGACGAAATGAGCAGTTCTTC.

This clonotype has a count of ten or more. This sequence joins TRBV6-6 and TRBJ2-1, with 7 bases matching TRBD2. The germline V gene encodes CDR1 MNHNY and CDR2 SVGAGI (reference sequence). The ends lost 8 bases at V and 9 bases at J; junction bases unmatched: 10. CDR3 length equals 13 residues. The CDR3 region is CASGEGRSAEQFF. The CDR3 nucleotides are TGTGCCAGCGGGGAGGGTAGATCGGCTGAGCAGTTCTTC.